The 22 T cell receptor beta chains listed next were all sequenced from one sample in a study of blood T cells in healthy people across ages. Next came a second PCR, run for about 6 to 11 cycles, which used a sample-barcoded 5' primer along with a J-beta primer mix. TCRdb recomputed calls from the 5' RACE reads with MiXCR, one row per CDR3 protein. This table holds 600,000 to 900,000 distinct CDR3 sequences, 20% to 30% found once. The same data also contributed to another study, on T cells of mothers and their children.

Sequencing input: blood. The receptors stem from a boy aged 10-17 years in good health.

The chain links TRBV18 to TRBJ1-1; no clear D. Germline V gene data show CDR1 as KGHSH and CDR2 as LQKENI. The V end was cut by 3 bases, the J end by 7 bases, with 12 bases between. CDR3 length equals 13 residues. For the CDR3, the DNA is TGTGCCAGCTCACCCTCCGGCCAGATTGAAGCTTTCTTT. Translating gives CASSPSGQIEAFF.

The chain has TRBV5-1 and TRBJ1-2; weak D call: TRBD1 (5 bases). Deletions cut 3 bases from V and 4 bases from J, with 16 bases between. This CDR3 is 15 amino acids long. Germline V lookup: CDR1 SGHRS, CDR2 YFSETQ. The CDR3 bases are TGCGCCAGCAGCTCGGTCGACCGGGACGGCTATGGCTACACCTTC. Translation: CASSSVDRDGYGYTF.

J is TRBJ2-3 and V is TRBV4-1; tentatively, D is TRBD2 (5 bases). The CDR3 length is 16 residues. Trimming pared 4 bases from V and 1 base from J, leaving 15 bases between. From germline, CDR1 is MGHRA and CDR2 YSYEKL. CDR3 bases: TGCGCCAGCAGCCCATCCTTAGCGAGGGGCACAGATACGCAGTATTTT. Protein sequence: CASSPSLARGTDTQYF.

The chain is built from TRBV27 and TRBJ1-2; 7 nucleotides match TRBD1. Germline CDR1 MNHEY, CDR2 SMNVEV (reference sequence). V was clipped by 6 bases and J by 1 base; unmatched bases: 5. CDR3 size: 14 residues. The CDR3 DNA is TGTGCCAGCAGGGCCAGGGGGATTAACTATGGCTACACCTTC. Protein sequence: CASRARGINYGYTF.

V is TRBV18 and J is TRBJ1-1, with D possibly matching TRBD1 (5 bases). With 5 bases removed from V and 3 bases from J, the gap between germline ends came to 13 bases. This CDR3 region has 14 residues. Germline CDR1 reads KGHSH; CDR2 reads LQKENI. The CDR3 spells CASSEQVSDTEAFF. In nucleotides, the CDR3 is TGTGCCAGCTCAGAACAGGTTTCGGACACTGAAGCTTTCTTT.

This chain connects TRBV28 to TRBJ2-5; 10 bases line up with TRBD2. The CDR3 sequence is 16 residues long. Germline V gene lookup returns CDR1 MDHEN and CDR2 SYDVKM. The ends lost 6 bases at V and 1 base at J; junction bases unmatched: 8. The CDR3 loop is CASRTETSGLQETQYF. The CDR3 bases are TGTGCCAGCAGGACCGAGACTAGCGGGCTCCAAGAGACCCAGTACTTC.

The CDR3 DNA reads TGTGCCAGCAGTTACTCTGGGGGCGGAAGGGATGGCTACACCTTC. Its protein product is CASSYSGGGRDGYTF. This chain links TRBV6-5 with TRBJ1-2; tentatively, D is TRBD1 (6 bases). Germline loops: CDR1 MNHEY, CDR2 SVGAGI. The CDR3 is made up of 15 amino acids. Trimming removed 0 bases at V and 6 bases at J, with 14 bases between.

J is TRBJ2-7 and V is TRBV25-1; D possibly corresponds to TRBD1 (5 bases). V lost 8 bases to trimming and J lost 5 bases, with 13 bases between them. The germline gives CDR1 MGHDK, CDR2 SYGVNS. This CDR3 is built from 12 residues. The chain's CDR3 is CASAGQGHEQYF. The CDR3 DNA is TGTGCCAGCGCAGGGCAGGGCCACGAGCAGTACTTC.

In its sample, this clonotype was seen a few times. The chain links TRBV15 to TRBJ1-4; D call uncertain. The germline gives CDR1 LNHNV, CDR2 YYDKDF (reference sequence). This CDR3 spans 15 amino acids. V was pared by 5 bases and J by 8 bases, with 18 bases between. CDR3 sequence: CATSPGSGPWEKLFF. The DNA of the CDR3 is TGTGCCACCAGCCCGGGGTCGGGCCCGTGGGAAAAACTGTTTTTT.

The genes are TRBV7-3 and TRBJ2-5, with 9 bases matching TRBD2. Judging by the DNA end, TRBJ2-1 fits better; the J call may be wrong. Germline values: CDR1 SGHTA, CDR2 FQGTGA. CDR3 length: 15 residues. In DNA form, the CDR3 reads TGTGCCAGCAGCTTAAGGCGGGGGGGCAAAAATGAGCAGTTCTTC. Translating gives CASSLRRGGKNEQFF.

The chain links TRBV7-8 to TRBJ1-5; TRBD1 is a possible D gene (5 bases). The V and J ends lost 7 bases and 2 bases respectively, with 12 bases between them. This CDR3 is built from 14 residues. Germline V gives CDR1 SGHVS, CDR2 FQNEAQ. In DNA, the CDR3 is TGTGCCAGCACCACCGGGGACCGCAATCAGCCCCAGCATTTT. Amino acids: CASTTGDRNQPQHF.

This clonotype has only a few counts. The rearrangement uses TRBV4-1 and TRBJ1-5; D remains ambiguous. Trimming took off 4 bases at V and 0 bases at J, with 16 bases between the two ends. Germline V lookup: CDR1 MGHRA, CDR2 YSYEKL. The CDR3 loop spans 17 amino acids. CDR3 sequence: CASSPFRDGVSNQPQHF. The CDR3 DNA is TGCGCCAGCAGCCCATTCCGAGACGGGGTTAGCAATCAGCCCCAGCATTTT.

The chain links TRBV9 to TRBJ2-7, with TRBD1 as a possible D gene (6 bases). Germline V gives CDR1 SGDLS, CDR2 YYNGEE. The CDR3 consists of 15 residues. V lost 0 bases, J lost 3 bases, and 13 bases lay in between. In nucleotides, the CDR3 is TGTGCCAGCAGCGTAGGAGGCCAAGGGGGCTACGAGCAGTACTTC. It specifies CASSVGGQGGYEQYF.

The chain recombines TRBV12-3 or TRBV12-4 with TRBJ2-7, with TRBD1 matching over 7 bases. The CDR3 spans 13 residues. Trimming cost V 4 bases and J 5 bases; bases outside gene matches: 5. CDR3 loop: CASSSMTGNEQYF. Here the CDR3 DNA reads TGTGCCAGCAGTTCCATGACAGGGAACGAGCAGTACTTC.

This clonotype has only a few counts. The chain joins TRBV5-1 to TRBJ2-2; either TRBD1 or TRBD2 may supply D (5 bases each). V was shortened by 2 bases and J by 6 bases, with 14 bases between the two germline ends. The CDR3 contains 15 residues. CDR1 SGHRS and CDR2 YFSETQ come from the germline V gene. CDR3 in DNA: TGCGCCAGCAGCTTAGGGACGGTAGTCTCCGGGGAGCTGTTTTTT. This codes for CASSLGTVVSGELFF. The complete variable domain, with remaining parts taken from reference TRBV5-1 and TRBJ2-2, reads KAGVTQTPRYLIKTRGQQVTLSCSPISGHRSVSWYQQTPGQGLQFLFEYFSETQRNKGNFPGRFSGRQFSNSRSEMNVSTLELGDSALYLCASSLGTVVSGELFFGEGSRLTVL.

The chain employs TRBV4-2 and TRBJ2-1, with 9 bases identical to TRBD2. Germline V gives CDR1 LGHNA, CDR2 YNFKEQ. This CDR3 spans 18 amino acids. The trim removed 0 bases at V and 8 bases at J, leaving 14 bases unmatched. The CDR3 protein is CASSQDRRGGPVRHEQFF. CDR3 DNA: TGTGCCAGCAGCCAAGATCGGCGGGGGGGGCCAGTTCGTCATGAGCAGTTCTTC.

CDR3 loop: CAWSVLRRNTEAFF. CDR3 DNA sequence: TGTGCCTGGAGTGTACTTCGTCGGAACACTGAAGCTTTCTTT. This chain uses TRBV30 with TRBJ1-1; D not resolved. The CDR3 runs 14 residues. Per germline, CDR1 GTSNPN and CDR2 SVGIG (reference sequence). The V end lost 0 bases, the J end lost 1 base, and 9 bases lay between the germline ends. Combining the CDR3 with reference TRBV30 and TRBJ1-1 gives the whole variable domain SQTIHQWPATLVQPVGSPLSLECTVEGTSNPNLYWYRQAAGRGLQLLFYSVGIGQISSEVPQNLSASRPQDRQFILSSKKLLLSDSGFYLCAWSVLRRNTEAFFGQGTRLTVV.

This chain connects TRBV6-1 to TRBJ2-5; 10 nucleotides agree with TRBD1. The end of the DNA fits TRBJ2-7 better, so the J call may be wrong. This CDR3 has 16 residues. Germline CDR1 MNHNS, CDR2 SASEGT. CDR3 sequence: CASSARDRGFNYEQYF. CDR3 bases: TGTGCCAGCAGTGCCCGGGACAGGGGATTCAACTACGAGCAGTACTTC.

This clonotype has a handful of counts. The chain couples TRBV7-2 to TRBJ2-7; TRBD1 agrees at 11 bases. V dropped 5 bases and J dropped 8; count of bases not matched to a gene: 8. Germline V lookup: CDR1 SGHTA, CDR2 FQGNSA. The CDR3 is 14 amino acids. CDR3 nucleotide sequence: TGTGCCAGCAGCCTCGGACAGGGGGCCAACAAGCAGTACTTC. Its translation: CASSLGQGANKQYF.

This clonotype was seen a few times. The gene calls are TRBV18 and TRBJ2-3; D call uncertain. Looked up from germline, CDR1 is KGHSH and CDR2 is LQKENI. The CDR3 consists of 13 residues. V lost 6 bases to trimming and J lost 5 bases, with 12 bases between them. CDR3 sequence: CASSPSRGDTQYF. In DNA form, the CDR3 reads TGTGCCAGCTCTCCCAGCCGAGGAGATACGCAGTATTTT.

This clonotype was picked up a small number of times. The J gene is TRBJ2-7, the V gene TRBV10-3; TRBD1 agrees at 8 bases. The CDR3 spans 12 residues. With V trimmed by 4 bases and J by 7 bases, 3 bases remained unmatched. Germline loops: CDR1 ENHRY, CDR2 SYGVKD. The CDR3 is CAISGQGREQYF. The CDR3 nucleotides read TGTGCCATCAGTGGACAGGGGAGAGAGCAGTACTTC.

This chain links TRBV6-5 with TRBJ1-2; no firm D call. The CDR3 is made up of 13 amino acids. The germline V and J ends were trimmed by 6 bases and 6 bases, with 14 bases remaining between them. The V gene's germline CDR1 is MNHEY and CDR2 SVGAGI. The CDR3 spells CASSANHNNGYTF. In DNA, the CDR3 is TGTGCCAGCAGCGCCAACCATAATAATGGCTACACCTTC.